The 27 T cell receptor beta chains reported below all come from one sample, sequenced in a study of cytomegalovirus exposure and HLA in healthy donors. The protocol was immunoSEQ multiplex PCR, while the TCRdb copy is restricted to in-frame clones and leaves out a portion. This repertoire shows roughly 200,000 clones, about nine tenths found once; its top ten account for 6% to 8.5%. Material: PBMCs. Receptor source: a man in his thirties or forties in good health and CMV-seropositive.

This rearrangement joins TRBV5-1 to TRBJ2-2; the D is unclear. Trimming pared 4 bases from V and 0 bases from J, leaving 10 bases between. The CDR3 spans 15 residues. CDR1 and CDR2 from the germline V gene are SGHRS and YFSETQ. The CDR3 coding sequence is TGCGCCAGCAGCACCACGTCTGCGAACACCGGGGAGCTGTTTTTT. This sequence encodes CASSTTSANTGELFF.

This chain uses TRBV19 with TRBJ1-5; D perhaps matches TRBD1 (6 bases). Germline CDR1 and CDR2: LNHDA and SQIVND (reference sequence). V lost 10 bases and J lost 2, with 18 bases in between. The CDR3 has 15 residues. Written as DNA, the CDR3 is TGTGCCACAGGAGGGGGGGGGAGACGCAATCAGCCCCAGCATTTT. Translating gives CATGGGGRRNQPQHF. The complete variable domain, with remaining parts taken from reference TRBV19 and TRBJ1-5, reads DGGITQSPKYLFRKEGQNVTLSCEQNLNHDAMYWYRQDPGQGLRLIYYSQIVNDFQKGDIAEGYSVSREKKESFPLTVTSAQKNPTAFYLCATGGGGRRNQPQHFGDGTRLSIL.

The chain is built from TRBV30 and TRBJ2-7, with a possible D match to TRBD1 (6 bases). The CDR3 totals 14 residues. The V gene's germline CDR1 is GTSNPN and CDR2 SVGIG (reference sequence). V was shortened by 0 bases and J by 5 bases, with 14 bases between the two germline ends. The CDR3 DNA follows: TGTGCCTGGAGTGTAGGGGCAGGGGCCCACGAGCAGTACTTC. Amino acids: CAWSVGAGAHEQYF.

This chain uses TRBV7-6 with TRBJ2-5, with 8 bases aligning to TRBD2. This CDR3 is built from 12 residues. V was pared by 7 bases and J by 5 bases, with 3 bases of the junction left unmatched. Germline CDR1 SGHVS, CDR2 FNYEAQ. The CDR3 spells CASTRGGETQYF. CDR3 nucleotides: TGTGCCAGCACTCGGGGGGGGGAGACCCAGTACTTC. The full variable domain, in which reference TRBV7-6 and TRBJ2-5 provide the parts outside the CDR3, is GAGVSQSPRYKVTKRGQDVALRCDPISGHVSLYWYRQALGQGPEFLTYFNYEAQQDKSGLPNDRFSAERPEGSISTLTIQRTEQRDSAMYRCASTRGGETQYFGPGTRLLVL.

The CDR3 DNA reads as TGTGCCAGCAGTGAACTAGCGGGGGCCGCCCCGTCCTACGAGCAGTACTTC. Translating gives CASSELAGAAPSYEQYF. V usage is TRBV6-1 and J usage is TRBJ2-7; 10 positions agree with TRBD2. The CDR3 has 17 amino acids. The V gene's germline CDR1 is MNHNS and CDR2 SASEGT. After removal of 2 bases from V and 1 base from J, the junction contained 8 bases not matched to a gene.

CDR3 residues: CASKGQGTGNQPQHF. DNA for the CDR3: TGTGCCAGCAAGGGACAGGGGACGGGCAATCAGCCCCAGCATTTT. The rearrangement uses TRBV6-1 and TRBJ1-5, with 10 bases lining up with TRBD1. J was trimmed by 2 bases and V by 7 bases; bases with no gene match: 5. The CDR3 has 15 amino acids. Germline V lookup: CDR1 MNHNS, CDR2 SASEGT.

As DNA, the CDR3 is TGTGCCAGCACCTTTGTGGGAGAGCAGTACTTC. It specifies CASTFVGEQYF. The genes are TRBV5-4 and TRBJ2-7; D gene ambiguous. The length of the CDR3 is 11 residues. Germline lookup yields CDR1 SGHNT and CDR2 YYREEE (reference sequence). Trimming pared 6 bases from V and 7 bases from J, leaving 11 bases between.

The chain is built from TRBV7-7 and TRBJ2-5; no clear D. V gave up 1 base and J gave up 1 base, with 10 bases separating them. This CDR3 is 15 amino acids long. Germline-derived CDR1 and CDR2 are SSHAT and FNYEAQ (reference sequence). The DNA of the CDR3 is TGTGCCAGCAGCTTAGGTCGGCGGTTCCAAGAGACCCAGTACTTC. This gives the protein CASSLGRRFQETQYF.

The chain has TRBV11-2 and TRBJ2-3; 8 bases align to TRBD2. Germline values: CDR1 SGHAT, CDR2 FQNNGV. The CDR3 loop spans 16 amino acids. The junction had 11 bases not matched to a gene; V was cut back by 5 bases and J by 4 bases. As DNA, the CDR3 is TGTGCCAGCAGCCAGGTGGGCGGGGGGCGAGCAGATACGCAGTATTTT. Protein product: CASSQVGGGRADTQYF.

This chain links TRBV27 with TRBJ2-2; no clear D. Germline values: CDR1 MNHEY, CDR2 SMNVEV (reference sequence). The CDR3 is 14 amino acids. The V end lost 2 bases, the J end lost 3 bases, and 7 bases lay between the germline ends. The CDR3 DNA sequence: TGTGCCAGCAGTTTAACCAGATACACCGGGGAGCTGTTTTTT. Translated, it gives CASSLTRYTGELFF.

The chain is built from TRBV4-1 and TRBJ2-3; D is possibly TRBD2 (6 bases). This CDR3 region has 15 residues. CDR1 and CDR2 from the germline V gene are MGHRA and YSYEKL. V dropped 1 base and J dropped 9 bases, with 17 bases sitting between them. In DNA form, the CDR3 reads TGCGCCAGCAGCCAAGTTATTCCCCGACTAGGGACGCAGTATTTT. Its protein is CASSQVIPRLGTQYF.

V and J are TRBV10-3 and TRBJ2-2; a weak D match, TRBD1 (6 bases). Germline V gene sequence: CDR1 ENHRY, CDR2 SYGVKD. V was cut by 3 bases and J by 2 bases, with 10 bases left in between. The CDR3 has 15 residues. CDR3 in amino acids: CAISDPGHNTGELFF. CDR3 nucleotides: TGTGCCATCAGTGACCCGGGACATAACACCGGGGAGCTGTTTTTT.

The CDR3 nucleotides are TGTGCCAGCAGTAAATCCGGATTGCCTGGGGCCAACGTCCTGACTTTC. It yields the protein CASSKSGLPGANVLTF. This rearrangement joins TRBV2 to TRBJ2-6; D call uncertain. V was pared by 5 bases and J by 2 bases, with 13 bases between. CDR3 size: 16 residues. Germline-derived CDR1 and CDR2 are SNHLY and FYNNEI.

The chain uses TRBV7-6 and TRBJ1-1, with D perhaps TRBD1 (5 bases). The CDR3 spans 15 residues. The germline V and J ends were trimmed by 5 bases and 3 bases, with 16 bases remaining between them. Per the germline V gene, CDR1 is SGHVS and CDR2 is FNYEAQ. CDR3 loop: CASSHSQGGHTEAFF. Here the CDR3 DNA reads TGTGCCAGCAGCCATTCTCAGGGTGGGCACACTGAAGCTTTCTTT.

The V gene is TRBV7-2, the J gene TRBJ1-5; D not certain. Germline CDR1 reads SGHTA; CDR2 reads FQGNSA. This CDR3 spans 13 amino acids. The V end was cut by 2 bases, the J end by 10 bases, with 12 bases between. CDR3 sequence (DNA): TGTGCCAGCAGCTTAAATCGTTATTCTCCCCAGCATTTT. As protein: CASSLNRYSPQHF.

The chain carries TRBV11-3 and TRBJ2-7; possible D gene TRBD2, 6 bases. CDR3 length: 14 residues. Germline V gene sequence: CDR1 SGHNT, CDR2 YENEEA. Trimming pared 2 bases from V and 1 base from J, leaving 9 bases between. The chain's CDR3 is CASSLRGGSYEQYF. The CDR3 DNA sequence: TGTGCCAGCAGCTTACGTGGGGGGTCCTACGAGCAGTACTTC.

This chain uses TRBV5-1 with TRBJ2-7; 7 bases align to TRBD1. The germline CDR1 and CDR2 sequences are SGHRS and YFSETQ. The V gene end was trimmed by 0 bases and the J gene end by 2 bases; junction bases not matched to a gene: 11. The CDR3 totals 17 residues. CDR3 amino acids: CASSLGDSYLMAYEQYF. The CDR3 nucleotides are TGCGCCAGCAGCTTGGGGGACAGTTATCTTATGGCCTACGAGCAGTACTTC.

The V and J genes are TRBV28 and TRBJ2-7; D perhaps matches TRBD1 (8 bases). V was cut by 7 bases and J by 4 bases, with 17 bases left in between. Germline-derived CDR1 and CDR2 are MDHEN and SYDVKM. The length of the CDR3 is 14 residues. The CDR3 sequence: CASKQGGADYEQYF. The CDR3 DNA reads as TGTGCCAGCAAACAGGGGGGGGCGGATTACGAGCAGTACTTC.

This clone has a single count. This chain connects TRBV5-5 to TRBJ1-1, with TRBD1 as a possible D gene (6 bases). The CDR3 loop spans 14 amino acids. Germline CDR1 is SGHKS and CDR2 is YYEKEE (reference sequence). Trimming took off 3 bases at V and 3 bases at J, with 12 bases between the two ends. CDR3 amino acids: CASSWLDSYTEAFF. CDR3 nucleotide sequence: TGTGCCAGCAGCTGGTTGGACAGCTACACTGAAGCTTTCTTT.

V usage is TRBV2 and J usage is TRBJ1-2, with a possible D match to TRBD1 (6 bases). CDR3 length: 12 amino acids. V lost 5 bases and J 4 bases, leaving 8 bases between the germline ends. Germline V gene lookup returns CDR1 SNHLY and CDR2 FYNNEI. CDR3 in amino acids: CASSRTVYGYTF. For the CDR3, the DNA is TGTGCCAGCAGTCGGACAGTCTATGGCTACACCTTC.

In DNA, the CDR3 is TGTGCCAGCAGCACCGGGACCGCTGAAGCTTTCTTT. Translation gives CASSTGTAEAFF. The chain couples TRBV7-2 to TRBJ1-1; D may be TRBD1 (5 bases). Germline V lookup: CDR1 SGHTA, CDR2 FQGNSA. Trimming removed 5 bases at V and 6 bases at J, with 10 bases between. There are 12 residues in the CDR3.

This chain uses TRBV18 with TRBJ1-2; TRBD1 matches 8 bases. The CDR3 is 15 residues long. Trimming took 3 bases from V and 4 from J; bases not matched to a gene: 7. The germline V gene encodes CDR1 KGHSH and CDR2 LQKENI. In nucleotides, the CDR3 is TGTGCCAGCTCACCCGGGACAGGAACGTCCTATGGCTACACCTTC. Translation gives CASSPGTGTSYGYTF.

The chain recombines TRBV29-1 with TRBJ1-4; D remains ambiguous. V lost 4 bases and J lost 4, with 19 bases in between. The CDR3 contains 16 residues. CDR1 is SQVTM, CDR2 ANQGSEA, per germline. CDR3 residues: CSVGTLRGSGNEKLFF. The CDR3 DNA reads TGCAGCGTTGGGACCCTGCGGGGTTCTGGTAATGAAAAACTGTTTTTT.

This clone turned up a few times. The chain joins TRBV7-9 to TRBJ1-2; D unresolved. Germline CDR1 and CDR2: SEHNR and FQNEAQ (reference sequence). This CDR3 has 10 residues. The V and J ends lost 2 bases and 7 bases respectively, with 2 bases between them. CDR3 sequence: CASSLTGYTF. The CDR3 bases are TGTGCCAGCAGCTTAACTGGCTACACCTTC.

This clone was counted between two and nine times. CDR3 DNA: TGTGCCAGCAGTGTGGGACTAGCGGGGGTTGGCGGGGAGCTGTTTTTT. Its protein is CASSVGLAGVGGELFF. The V gene is TRBV9, the J gene TRBJ2-2; TRBD2 matches at 14 bases. The germline V gene has CDR1 SGDLS and CDR2 YYNGEE. V trimming: 5 bases; J trimming: 7 bases; junction bases outside the gene matches: 7. This CDR3 is built from 16 residues.

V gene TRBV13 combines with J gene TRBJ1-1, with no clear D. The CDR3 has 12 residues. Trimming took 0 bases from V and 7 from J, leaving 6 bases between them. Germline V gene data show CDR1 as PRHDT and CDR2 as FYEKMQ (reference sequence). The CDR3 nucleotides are TGTGCCAGCAGCTTAGGCAGTCTTGAAGCTTTCTTT. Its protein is CASSLGSLEAFF. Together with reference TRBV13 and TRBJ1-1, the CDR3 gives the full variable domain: AAGVIQSPRHLIKEKRETATLKCYPIPRHDTVYWYQQGPGQDPQFLISFYEKMQSDKGSIPDRFSAQQFSDYHSELNMSSLELGDSALYFCASSLGSLEAFFGQGTRLTVV.

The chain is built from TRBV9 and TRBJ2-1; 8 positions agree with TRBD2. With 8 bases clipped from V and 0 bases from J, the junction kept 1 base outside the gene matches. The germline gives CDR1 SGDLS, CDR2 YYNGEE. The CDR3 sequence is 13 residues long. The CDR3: CASAGGSYNEQFF. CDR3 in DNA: TGTGCCAGTGCGGGGGGCTCCTACAATGAGCAGTTCTTC.